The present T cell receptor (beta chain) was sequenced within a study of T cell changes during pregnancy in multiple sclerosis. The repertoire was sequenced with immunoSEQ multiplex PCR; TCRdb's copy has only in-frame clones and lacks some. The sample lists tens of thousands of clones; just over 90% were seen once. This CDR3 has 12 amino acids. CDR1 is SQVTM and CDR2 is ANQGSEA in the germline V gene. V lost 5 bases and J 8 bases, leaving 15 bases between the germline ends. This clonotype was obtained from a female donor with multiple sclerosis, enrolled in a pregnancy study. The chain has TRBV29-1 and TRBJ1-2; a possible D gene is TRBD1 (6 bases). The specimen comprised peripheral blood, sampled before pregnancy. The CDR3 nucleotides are TGCAGCGTTATCCCAGGGGTCGGGGGCTACACCTTC. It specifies CSVIPGVGGYTF. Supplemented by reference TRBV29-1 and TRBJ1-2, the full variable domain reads SAVISQKPSRDICQRGTSLTIQCQVDSQVTMMFWYRQQPGQSLTLIATANQGSEATYESGFVIDKFPISRPNLTFSTLTVSNMSPEDSSIYLCSVIPGVGGYTFGSGTRLTVV.